This TCR beta chain is from a study of CD8 T cells in ankylosing spondylitis. TCRdb redid the calling of the 5' RACE reads with MiXCR, one entry per CDR3 protein. The top ten hold under 7.5% of the sample, which has approximately 540,000 distinct CDR3 sequences, roughly an eighth seen once. Whole-study results and caveats: Characteristic of ankylosing spondylitis blood, it appeared, was a TCR beta motif comprising several highly homologous variants.

With respect to this clonotype: Antigen specificity is unknown.

The material sequenced was blood, either unsorted or a sorted T cell fraction (not recorded which). The source of this sequence is a male donor with ankylosing spondylitis.

As DNA, the CDR3 is TGTGCCAGCAGCTTAGTGGGTGACAGTAGCACAGATACGCAGTATTTT. Its translation is CASSLVGDSSTDTQYF. The rearrangement links TRBV7-2 to TRBJ2-3, with a tentative D call TRBD1 (5 bases). V shed 1 base and J shed 0 bases, with 11 bases lying between them. There are 16 residues in the CDR3. Looked up from germline, CDR1 is SGHTA and CDR2 is FQGNSA.